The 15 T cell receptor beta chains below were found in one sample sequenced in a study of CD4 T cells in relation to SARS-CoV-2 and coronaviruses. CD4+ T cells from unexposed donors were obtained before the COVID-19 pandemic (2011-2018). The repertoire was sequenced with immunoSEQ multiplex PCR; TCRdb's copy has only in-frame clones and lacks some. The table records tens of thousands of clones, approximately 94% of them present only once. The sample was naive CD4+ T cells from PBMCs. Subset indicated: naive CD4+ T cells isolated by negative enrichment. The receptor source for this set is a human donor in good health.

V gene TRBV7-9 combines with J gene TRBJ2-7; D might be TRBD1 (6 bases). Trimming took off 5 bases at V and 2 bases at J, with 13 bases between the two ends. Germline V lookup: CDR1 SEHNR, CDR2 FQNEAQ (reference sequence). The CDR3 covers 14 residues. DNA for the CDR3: TGTGCCAGCAGCGGCCAAGGGGGTCCCTACGAGCAGTACTTC. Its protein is CASSGQGGPYEQYF.

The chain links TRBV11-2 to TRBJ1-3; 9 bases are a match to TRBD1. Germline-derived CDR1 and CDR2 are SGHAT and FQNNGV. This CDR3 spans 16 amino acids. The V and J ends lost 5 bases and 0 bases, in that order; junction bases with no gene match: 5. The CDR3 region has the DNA TGTGCCAGCAGCCGGGACAGGGAGAGCTCTGGAAACACCATATATTTT. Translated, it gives CASSRDRESSGNTIYF.

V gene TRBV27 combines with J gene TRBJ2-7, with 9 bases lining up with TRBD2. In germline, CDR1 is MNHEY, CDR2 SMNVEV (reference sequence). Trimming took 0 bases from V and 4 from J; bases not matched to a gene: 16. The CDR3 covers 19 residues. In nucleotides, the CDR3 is TGTGCCAGCAGTTTATCCCCACCCCGGGGGGCGGGAGGGCGTTACGAGCAGTACTTC. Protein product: CASSLSPPRGAGGRYEQYF.

CDR3 DNA: TGTGCCAGCCGACAGGGAAGCAATTCACCCCTCCACTTT. This codes for CASRQGSNSPLHF. The chain is built from TRBV7-8 and TRBJ1-6; TRBD1 agrees at 7 bases. The V and J ends lost 8 bases and 7 bases, in that order; junction bases with no gene match: 5. Germline CDR1 and CDR2: SGHVS and FQNEAQ. The CDR3 extends over 13 amino acids.

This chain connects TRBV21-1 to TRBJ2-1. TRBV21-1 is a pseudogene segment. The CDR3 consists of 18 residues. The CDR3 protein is CASSKVVTNRTGNNEQFF. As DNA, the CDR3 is TGTGCCAGCAGCAAAGTTGTCACTAACAGGACGGGAAACAATGAGCAGTTCTTC.

The CDR3 region is CASSLDPRGSSEAFF. Here the CDR3 DNA reads TGTGCCAGCAGTTTAGATCCGCGGGGCTCCTCTGAAGCTTTCTTT. The V gene is TRBV28, the J gene TRBJ1-1, with D possibly being TRBD1 (5 bases). Per germline, CDR1 MDHEN and CDR2 SYDVKM. CDR3 size: 15 residues. Trimming removed 2 bases at V and 6 bases at J, with 16 bases between.

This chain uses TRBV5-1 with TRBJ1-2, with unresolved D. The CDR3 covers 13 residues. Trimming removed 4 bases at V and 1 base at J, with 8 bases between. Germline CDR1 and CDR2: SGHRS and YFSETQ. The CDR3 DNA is TGCGCCAGCAGCCTAGATCATAACTATGGCTACACCTTC. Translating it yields CASSLDHNYGYTF.

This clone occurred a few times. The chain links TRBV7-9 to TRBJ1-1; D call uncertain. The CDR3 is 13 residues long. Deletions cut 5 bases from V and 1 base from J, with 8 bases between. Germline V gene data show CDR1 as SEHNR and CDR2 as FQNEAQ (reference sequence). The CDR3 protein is CASSRVSNTEAFF. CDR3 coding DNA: TGTGCCAGCAGCCGAGTCTCGAACACTGAAGCTTTCTTT.

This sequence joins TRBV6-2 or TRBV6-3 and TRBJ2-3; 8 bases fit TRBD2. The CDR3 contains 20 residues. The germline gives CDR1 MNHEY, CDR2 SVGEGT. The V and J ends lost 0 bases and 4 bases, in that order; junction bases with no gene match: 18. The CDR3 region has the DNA TGTGCCAGCAGTTACTCGAGAGCCGGGAGGGCCTGGAGGGACCCAGATACGCAGTATTTT. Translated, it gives CASSYSRAGRAWRDPDTQYF.

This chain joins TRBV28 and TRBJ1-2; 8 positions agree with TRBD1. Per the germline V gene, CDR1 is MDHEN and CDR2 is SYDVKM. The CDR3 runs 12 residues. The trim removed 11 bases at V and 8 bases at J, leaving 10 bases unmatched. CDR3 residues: CASRGQARGYTF. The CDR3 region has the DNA TGTGCCTCGCGGGGACAGGCCAGGGGCTACACCTTC.

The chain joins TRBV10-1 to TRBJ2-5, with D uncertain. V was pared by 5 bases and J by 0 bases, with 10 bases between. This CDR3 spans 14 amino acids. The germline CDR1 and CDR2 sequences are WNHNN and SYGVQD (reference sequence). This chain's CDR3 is CASSLNRDQETQYF. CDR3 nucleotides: TGCGCCAGCAGTTTGAACAGAGACCAAGAGACCCAGTACTTC.

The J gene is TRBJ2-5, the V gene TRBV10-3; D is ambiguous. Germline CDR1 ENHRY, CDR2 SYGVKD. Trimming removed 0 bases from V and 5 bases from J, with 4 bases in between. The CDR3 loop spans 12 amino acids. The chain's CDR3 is CAISESSETQYF. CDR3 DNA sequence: TGTGCCATCAGTGAGTCTAGCGAGACCCAGTACTTC.

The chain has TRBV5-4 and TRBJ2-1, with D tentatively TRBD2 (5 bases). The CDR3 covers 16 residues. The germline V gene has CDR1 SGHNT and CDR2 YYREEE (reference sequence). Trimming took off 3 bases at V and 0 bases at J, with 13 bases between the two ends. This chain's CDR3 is CASSSQSRGSYNEQFF. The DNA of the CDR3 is TGTGCCAGCAGCTCTCAATCCCGGGGCTCCTACAATGAGCAGTTCTTC.

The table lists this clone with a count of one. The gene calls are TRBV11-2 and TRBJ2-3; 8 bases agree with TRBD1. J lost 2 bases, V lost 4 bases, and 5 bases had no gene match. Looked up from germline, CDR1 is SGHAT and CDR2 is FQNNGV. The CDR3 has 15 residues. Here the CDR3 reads CASSSNRGITDTQYF. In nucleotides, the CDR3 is TGTGCCAGCAGCTCTAACAGGGGGATCACAGATACGCAGTATTTT.

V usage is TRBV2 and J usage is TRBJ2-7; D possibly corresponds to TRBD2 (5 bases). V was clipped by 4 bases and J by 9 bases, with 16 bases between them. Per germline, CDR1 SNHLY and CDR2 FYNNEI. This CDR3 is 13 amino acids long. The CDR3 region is CASSGDSVLGQYF. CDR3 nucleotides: TGTGCCAGCAGTGGCGATAGCGTCCTAGGGCAGTACTTC.